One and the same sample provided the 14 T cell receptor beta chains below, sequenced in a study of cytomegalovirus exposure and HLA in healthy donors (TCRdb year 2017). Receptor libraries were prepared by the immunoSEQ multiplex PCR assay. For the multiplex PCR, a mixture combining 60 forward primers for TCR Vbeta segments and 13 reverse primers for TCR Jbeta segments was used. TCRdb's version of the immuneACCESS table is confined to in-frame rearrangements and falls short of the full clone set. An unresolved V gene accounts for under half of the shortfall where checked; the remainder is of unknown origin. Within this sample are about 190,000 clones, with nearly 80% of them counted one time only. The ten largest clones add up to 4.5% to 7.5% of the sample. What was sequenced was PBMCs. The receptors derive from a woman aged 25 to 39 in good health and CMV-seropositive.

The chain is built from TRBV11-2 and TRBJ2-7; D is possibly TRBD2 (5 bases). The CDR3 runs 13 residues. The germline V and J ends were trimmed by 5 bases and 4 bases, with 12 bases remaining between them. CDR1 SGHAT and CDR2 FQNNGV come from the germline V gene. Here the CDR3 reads CASSPGVPYEQYF. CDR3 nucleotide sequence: TGTGCCAGCAGCCCCGGGGTTCCTTACGAGCAGTACTTC.

CDR3 nucleotides: TGTGCCAGCAGCCAAGAGAGGGTTTCGGGCACAGATACGCAGTATTTT. Amino acids: CASSQERVSGTDTQYF. The rearrangement joins TRBV4-2 to TRBJ2-3; TRBD2 might be the D (5 bases). In germline, CDR1 is LGHNA, CDR2 YNFKEQ. V was pared by 0 bases and J by 1 base, with 11 bases between. The CDR3 has 16 amino acids.

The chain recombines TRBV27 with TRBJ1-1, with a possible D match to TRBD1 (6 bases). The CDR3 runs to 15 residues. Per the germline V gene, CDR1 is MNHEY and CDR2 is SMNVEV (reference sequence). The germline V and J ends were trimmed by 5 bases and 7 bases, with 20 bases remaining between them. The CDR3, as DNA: TGTGCCAGCAGTGTTTACCAGGGGACCTACTATGAAGCTTTCTTT. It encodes CASSVYQGTYYEAFF.

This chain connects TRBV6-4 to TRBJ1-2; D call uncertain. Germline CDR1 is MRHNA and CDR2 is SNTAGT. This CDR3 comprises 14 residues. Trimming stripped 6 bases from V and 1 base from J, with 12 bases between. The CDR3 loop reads CASSEVLFNYGYTF. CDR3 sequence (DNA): TGTGCCAGCAGCGAGGTTCTGTTTAACTATGGCTACACCTTC.

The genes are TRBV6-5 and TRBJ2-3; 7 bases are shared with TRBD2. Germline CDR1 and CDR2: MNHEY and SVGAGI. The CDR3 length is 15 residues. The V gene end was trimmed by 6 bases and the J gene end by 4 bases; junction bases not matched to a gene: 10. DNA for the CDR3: TGTGCCAGCAGCGGAAGGACTAGTCGGGCAGATACGCAGTATTTT. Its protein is CASSGRTSRADTQYF.

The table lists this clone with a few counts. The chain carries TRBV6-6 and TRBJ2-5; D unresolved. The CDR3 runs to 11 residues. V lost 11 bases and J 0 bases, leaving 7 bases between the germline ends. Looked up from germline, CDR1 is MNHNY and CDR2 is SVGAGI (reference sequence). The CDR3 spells CASAYQETQYF. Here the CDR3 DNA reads TGTGCCTCCGCGTACCAAGAGACCCAGTACTTC.

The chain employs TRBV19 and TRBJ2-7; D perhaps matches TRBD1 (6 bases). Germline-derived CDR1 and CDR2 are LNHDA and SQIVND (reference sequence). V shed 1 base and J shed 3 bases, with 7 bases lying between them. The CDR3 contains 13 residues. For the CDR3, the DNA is TGTGCCAGTAGTATAGGACAGGACTACGAGCAGTACTTC. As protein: CASSIGQDYEQYF. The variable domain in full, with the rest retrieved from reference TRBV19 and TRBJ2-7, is DGGITQSPKYLFRKEGQNVTLSCEQNLNHDAMYWYRQDPGQGLRLIYYSQIVNDFQKGDIAEGYSVSREKKESFPLTVTSAQKNPTAFYLCASSIGQDYEQYFGPGTRLTVT.

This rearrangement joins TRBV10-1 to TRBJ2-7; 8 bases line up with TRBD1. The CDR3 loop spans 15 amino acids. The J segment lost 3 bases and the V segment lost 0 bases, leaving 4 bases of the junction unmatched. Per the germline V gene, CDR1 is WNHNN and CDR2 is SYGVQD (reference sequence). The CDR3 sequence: CASSESRGRSYEQYF. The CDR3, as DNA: TGCGCCAGCAGTGAGTCCAGGGGGCGCAGCTACGAGCAGTACTTC.

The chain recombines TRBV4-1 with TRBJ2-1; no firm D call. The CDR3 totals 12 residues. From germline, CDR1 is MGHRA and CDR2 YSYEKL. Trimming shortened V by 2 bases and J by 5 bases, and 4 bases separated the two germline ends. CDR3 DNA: TGCGCCAGCAGCCAAATTAACAATGAGCAGTTCTTC. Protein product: CASSQINNEQFF.

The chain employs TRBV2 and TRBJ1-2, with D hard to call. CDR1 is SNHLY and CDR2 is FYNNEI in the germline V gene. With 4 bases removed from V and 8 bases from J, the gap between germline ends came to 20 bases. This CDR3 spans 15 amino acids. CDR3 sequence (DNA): TGTGCCAGCAGTGCGGCGAGGGAAGGCCTCGGGGGCTACACCTTC. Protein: CASSAAREGLGGYTF. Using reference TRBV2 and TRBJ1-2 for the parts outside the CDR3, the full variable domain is EPEVTQTPSHQVTQMGQEVILRCVPISNHLYFYWYRQILGQKVEFLVSFYNNEISEKSEIFDDQFSVERPDGSNFTLKIRSTKLEDSAMYFCASSAAREGLGGYTFGSGTRLTVV.

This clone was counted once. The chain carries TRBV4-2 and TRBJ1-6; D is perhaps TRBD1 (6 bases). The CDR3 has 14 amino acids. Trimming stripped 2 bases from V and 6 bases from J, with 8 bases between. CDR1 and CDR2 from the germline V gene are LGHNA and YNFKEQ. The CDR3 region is CASSQRQVNSPLHF. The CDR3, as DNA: TGTGCCAGCAGCCAACGACAGGTTAATTCACCCCTCCACTTT.

The chain's CDR3 is CASSLAVNTEAFF. The CDR3, as DNA: TGTGCCAGCAGCTTGGCGGTTAACACTGAAGCTTTCTTT. The J gene is TRBJ1-1, the V gene TRBV5-4; D not certain. V lost 0 bases and J lost 2, with 5 bases in between. From germline, CDR1 is SGHNT and CDR2 YYREEE (reference sequence). The CDR3 covers 13 residues.

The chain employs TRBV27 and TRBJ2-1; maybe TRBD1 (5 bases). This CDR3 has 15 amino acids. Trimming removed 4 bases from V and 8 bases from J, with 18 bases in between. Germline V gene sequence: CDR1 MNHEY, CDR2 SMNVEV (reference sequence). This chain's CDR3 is CASSSRTRSFDEQFF. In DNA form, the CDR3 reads TGTGCCAGCAGTTCCCGGACAAGGTCATTCGATGAGCAGTTCTTC.

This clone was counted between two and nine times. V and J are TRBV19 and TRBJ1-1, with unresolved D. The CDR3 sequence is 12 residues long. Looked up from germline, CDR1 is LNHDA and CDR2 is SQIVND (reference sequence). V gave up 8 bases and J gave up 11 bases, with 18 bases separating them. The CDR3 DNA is TGTGCCAGTCGTCCCCCGGGCGGGCGTGCTTTCTTT. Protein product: CASRPPGGRAFF.